A selection of T cell receptor beta chains follows, all from one sample in a study of spatial heterogeneity in lung cancer. From the 5' RACE reads, TCRdb called clonotypes with MiXCR, one entry per CDR3 protein. The table has 30,000 to 45,000 distinct CDR3 sequences, 7.5% seen once. The sequencing here drew on PBMCs, taken at surgery. All receptors derive from a male donor with early-stage non-small cell lung cancer. CDR3s include the opening cysteine and the closing phenylalanine or tryptophan. Fields, in order: J gene, V gene, clone size, D gene, CDR3 DNA, CDR3 protein. D genes are given only for firm matches. Not all rows give a size; the values are once, few, many and, for expanded clones, a class.

j_gene: TRBJ2-1; v_gene: TRBV9; abundance: many; d_gene: .; CDR3nt: TGTGCCAGCAGCGTCGGACCCAACAATGAGCAGTTCTTC; CDR3aa: CASSVGPNNEQFF
j_gene: TRBJ1-2; v_gene: TRBV30; abundance: .; d_gene: .; CDR3nt: TGTGCCTGGAGCCAGGGACGGGTTTACAGCTATGGCTACACCTTC; CDR3aa: CAWSQGRVYSYGYTF
j_gene: TRBJ1-2; v_gene: TRBV6-5; abundance: few; d_gene: .; CDR3nt: TGTGCCAGCAGTTACTCTGGGAGAGGCCTTGAGGGCTACACCTTC; CDR3aa: CASSYSGRGLEGYTF
j_gene: TRBJ1-1; v_gene: TRBV7-9; abundance: many; d_gene: TRBD1; CDR3nt: TGTGCCAGCAGCCCTGGCGGACAGGGAAAATACACTGAAGCTTTCTTT; CDR3aa: CASSPGGQGKYTEAFF
j_gene: TRBJ2-5; v_gene: TRBV14; abundance: many; d_gene: TRBD2; CDR3nt: TGTGCCAGCAGCCGCGGGGGGCGAGAGACCCAGTACTTC; CDR3aa: CASSRGGRETQYF
j_gene: TRBJ1-6; v_gene: TRBV20-1; abundance: .; d_gene: .; CDR3nt: TGCAGTGCTAGAGATCCTAGTGAGGAGGGCAATTCACCCCTCCACTTT; CDR3aa: CSARDPSEEGNSPLHF
j_gene: TRBJ2-3; v_gene: TRBV9; abundance: few; d_gene: .; CDR3nt: TGTGCCAGCAGCGCAAGCGGGACAAAGAGCACAGATACGCAGTATTTT; CDR3aa: CASSASGTKSTDTQYF
j_gene: TRBJ1-5; v_gene: TRBV12-3/TRBV12-4; abundance: .; d_gene: TRBD1; CDR3nt: TGTGCCAGCAGGCGACGGACCACAGGGGGCAATCAGCCCCAGCATTTT; CDR3aa: CASRRRTTGGNQPQHF
j_gene: TRBJ1-5; v_gene: TRBV20-1; abundance: .; d_gene: TRBD1; CDR3nt: TGCAGTGCAACTCCCGACAGGGACAGCAATCAGCCCCAGCATTTT; CDR3aa: CSATPDRDSNQPQHF
j_gene: TRBJ1-1; v_gene: TRBV29-1; abundance: many; d_gene: TRBD1; CDR3nt: TGCAGCGTTGCAACTCTGGGACAGGCGAACACTGAAGCTTTCTTT; CDR3aa: CSVATLGQANTEAFF
j_gene: TRBJ2-2; v_gene: TRBV2; abundance: .; d_gene: TRBD1; CDR3nt: TGTGCCAGCGGTGAAGTCACAGGGGGCGCGGACACCGGGGAGCTGTTTTTT; CDR3aa: CASGEVTGGADTGELFF
j_gene: TRBJ2-2; v_gene: TRBV12-3/TRBV12-4; abundance: many; d_gene: .; CDR3nt: TGTGCCAGCACCCCGTGGACCGGGGAGCTGTTTTTT; CDR3aa: CASTPWTGELFF
j_gene: TRBJ1-1; v_gene: TRBV5-1; abundance: many; d_gene: .; CDR3nt: TGCGCCAGCAGCTTAAAGGGTGGTGAGACTGAAGCTTTCTTT; CDR3aa: CASSLKGGETEAFF
j_gene: TRBJ2-5; v_gene: TRBV20-1; abundance: few; d_gene: .; CDR3nt: TGCAGTGCTGAGGATGCGGGACTCCCCCAAGAGACCCAGTACTTC; CDR3aa: CSAEDAGLPQETQYF
j_gene: TRBJ2-1; v_gene: TRBV5-6; abundance: many; d_gene: TRBD1; CDR3nt: TGTGCCAGCAGCTTGGGACAGGGGGATGAGCAGTTCTTC; CDR3aa: CASSLGQGDEQFF
j_gene: TRBJ1-5; v_gene: TRBV6-1; abundance: once; d_gene: TRBD1; CDR3nt: TGTGCCAGCAGTGAATTCGGGACAGAGTATCAGCCCCAGCATTTT; CDR3aa: CASSEFGTEYQPQHF
j_gene: TRBJ2-5; v_gene: TRBV5-4; abundance: many; d_gene: .; CDR3nt: TGTGCCAGCAGCTTAGGAGGGCTCGAGACCCAGTACTTC; CDR3aa: CASSLGGLETQYF
j_gene: TRBJ1-1; v_gene: TRBV18; abundance: many; d_gene: .; CDR3nt: TGTGCCAGCTCACCAGGAGTGAACACTGAAGCTTTCTTT; CDR3aa: CASSPGVNTEAFF
j_gene: TRBJ1-6; v_gene: TRBV6-6; abundance: once; d_gene: TRBD1; CDR3nt: TGTGCCAGCAGCTCCGACAGGGGCTCCTATAATTCACCCCTCCACTTT; CDR3aa: CASSSDRGSYNSPLHF
j_gene: TRBJ2-7; v_gene: TRBV20-1; abundance: many; d_gene: .; CDR3nt: TGCAGTGCCAGCGAGGGGGGTTTCTACGAGCAGTACTTC; CDR3aa: CSASEGGFYEQYF
j_gene: TRBJ2-1; v_gene: TRBV10-3; abundance: many; d_gene: .; CDR3nt: TGTGCCATCAGTGAGTCGGAGTTAGTTAGGGGCATTGAGCAGTTCTTC; CDR3aa: CAISESELVRGIEQFF
j_gene: TRBJ2-3; v_gene: TRBV29-1; abundance: .; d_gene: TRBD2; CDR3nt: TGCAGCGTTGGACTAGCGGGAGATACGCAGTATTTT; CDR3aa: CSVGLAGDTQYF
j_gene: TRBJ2-7; v_gene: TRBV12-3/TRBV12-4; abundance: many; d_gene: .; CDR3nt: TGTGCCAGCAGTGCAAGAAGGGGAACGGCCGAGCAGTACTTC; CDR3aa: CASSARRGTAEQYF
j_gene: TRBJ2-1; v_gene: TRBV3-1; abundance: few; d_gene: TRBD2; CDR3nt: TGTGCCAGCAGCCCTACCGGGACTAGCGGAGGTCAGTTCTTC; CDR3aa: CASSPTGTSGGQFF
j_gene: TRBJ1-5; v_gene: TRBV24-1; abundance: .; d_gene: .; CDR3nt: TGTGCCACCAGTGACCCAGGGATCAATCAGCCCCAGCATTTT; CDR3aa: CATSDPGINQPQHF
j_gene: TRBJ1-1; v_gene: TRBV6-2/TRBV6-3; abundance: .; d_gene: TRBD1; CDR3nt: TGTGCCAGCAGTTACTCGAATGACAGGGGACGGTCCACTGAAGCTTTCTTT; CDR3aa: CASSYSNDRGRSTEAFF
j_gene: TRBJ2-7; v_gene: TRBV6-5; abundance: few; d_gene: .; CDR3nt: TGTGCCAGCAGTTATTCCGGGTTGCGCCGTGGCTCCTACGAGCAGTACTTC; CDR3aa: CASSYSGLRRGSYEQYF
j_gene: TRBJ2-7; v_gene: TRBV7-8; abundance: many; d_gene: .; CDR3nt: TGTGCCAGCAGCTTACGGGGGGACAGTTTAGTCGACGAGCAGTACTTC; CDR3aa: CASSLRGDSLVDEQYF
j_gene: TRBJ2-3; v_gene: TRBV6-1; abundance: few; d_gene: TRBD2; CDR3nt: TGTGCCAGCAGTGAGGGACTAGCAGATACGCAGTATTTT; CDR3aa: CASSEGLADTQYF
j_gene: TRBJ2-1; v_gene: TRBV29-1; abundance: many; d_gene: .; CDR3nt: TGCAGCGTGGGGTCTAGCTCCTACAATGAGCAGTTCTTC; CDR3aa: CSVGSSSYNEQFF
j_gene: TRBJ1-4; v_gene: TRBV7-2; abundance: many; d_gene: .; CDR3nt: TGTGCCAGCACCCAAGGACAGCATAATGAAAAACTGTTTTTT; CDR3aa: CASTQGQHNEKLFF
j_gene: TRBJ2-3; v_gene: TRBV15; abundance: few; d_gene: TRBD1; CDR3nt: TGTGCCACCAGCAGAGATGGACAGGATAATACGCAGTATTTT; CDR3aa: CATSRDGQDNTQYF